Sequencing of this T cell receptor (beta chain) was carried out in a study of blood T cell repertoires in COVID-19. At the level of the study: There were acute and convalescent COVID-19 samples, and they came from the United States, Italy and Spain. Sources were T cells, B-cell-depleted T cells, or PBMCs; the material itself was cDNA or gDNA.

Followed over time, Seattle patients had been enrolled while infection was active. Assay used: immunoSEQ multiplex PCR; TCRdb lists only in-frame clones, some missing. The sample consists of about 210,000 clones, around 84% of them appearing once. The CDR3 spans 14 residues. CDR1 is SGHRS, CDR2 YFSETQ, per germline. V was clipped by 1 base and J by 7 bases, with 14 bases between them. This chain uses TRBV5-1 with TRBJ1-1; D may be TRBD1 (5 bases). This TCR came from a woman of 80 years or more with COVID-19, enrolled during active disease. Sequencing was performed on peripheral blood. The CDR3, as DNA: TGCGCCAGCAGCTTGTCGCAGGGAATCGGTGAAGCTTTCTTT. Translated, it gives CASSLSQGIGEAFF.